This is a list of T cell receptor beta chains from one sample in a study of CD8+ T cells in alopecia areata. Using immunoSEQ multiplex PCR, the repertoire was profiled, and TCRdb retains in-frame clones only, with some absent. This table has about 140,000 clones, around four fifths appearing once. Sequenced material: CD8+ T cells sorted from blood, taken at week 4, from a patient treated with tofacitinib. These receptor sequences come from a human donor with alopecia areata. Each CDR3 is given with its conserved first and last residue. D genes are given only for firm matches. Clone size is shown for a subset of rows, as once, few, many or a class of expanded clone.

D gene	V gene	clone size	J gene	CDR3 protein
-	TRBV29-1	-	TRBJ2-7	CSVTTGNYEQYF
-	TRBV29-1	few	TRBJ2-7	CSVTRPDSYEQYF
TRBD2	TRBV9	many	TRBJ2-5	CASSPGSTGRQETQYF
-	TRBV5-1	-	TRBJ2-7	CASSPWAGSDEQYF
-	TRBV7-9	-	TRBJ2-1	CASSSTTANSGQFF
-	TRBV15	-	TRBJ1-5	CATSRRLNNQPQHF
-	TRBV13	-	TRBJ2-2	CASSRERGTGELFF
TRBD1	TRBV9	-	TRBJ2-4	CASSATGQGKNIQYF
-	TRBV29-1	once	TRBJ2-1	CSAFGGLYNEQFF
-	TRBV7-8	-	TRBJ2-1	CASSSLGGRSYNEQFF
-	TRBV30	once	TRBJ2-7	CAWSIEGYEQYF
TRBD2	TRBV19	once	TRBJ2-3	CASSITSGGSTDTQYF
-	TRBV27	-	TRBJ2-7	CASSLGIAVSYEQYF
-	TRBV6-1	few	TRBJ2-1	CASSEFYNEQFF
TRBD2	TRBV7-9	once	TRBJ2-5	CASSYSGGPQETQYF
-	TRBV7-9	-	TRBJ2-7	CASSLSTGWGQYF
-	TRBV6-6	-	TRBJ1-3	CASSLGNTIYF
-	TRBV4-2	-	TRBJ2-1	CASSQRGRGRDNEQFF
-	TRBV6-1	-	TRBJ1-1	CASSEDSDEAFF
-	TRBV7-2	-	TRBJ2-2	CASSLLTGELFF
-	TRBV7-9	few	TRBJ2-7	CASSSGQSYEQYF
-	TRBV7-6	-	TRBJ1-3	CASSLGQGSGNTIYF
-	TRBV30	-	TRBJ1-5	CAWSGPSNQPQHF
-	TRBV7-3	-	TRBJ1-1	CASSLSAGAEAFF
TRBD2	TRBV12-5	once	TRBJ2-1	CASGLADYNEQFF
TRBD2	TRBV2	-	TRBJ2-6	CASSHVPTSGPSGANVLTF
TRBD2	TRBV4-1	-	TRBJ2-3	CASSQRVGLAGTTDTQYF
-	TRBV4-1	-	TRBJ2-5	CASSRDKETQYF